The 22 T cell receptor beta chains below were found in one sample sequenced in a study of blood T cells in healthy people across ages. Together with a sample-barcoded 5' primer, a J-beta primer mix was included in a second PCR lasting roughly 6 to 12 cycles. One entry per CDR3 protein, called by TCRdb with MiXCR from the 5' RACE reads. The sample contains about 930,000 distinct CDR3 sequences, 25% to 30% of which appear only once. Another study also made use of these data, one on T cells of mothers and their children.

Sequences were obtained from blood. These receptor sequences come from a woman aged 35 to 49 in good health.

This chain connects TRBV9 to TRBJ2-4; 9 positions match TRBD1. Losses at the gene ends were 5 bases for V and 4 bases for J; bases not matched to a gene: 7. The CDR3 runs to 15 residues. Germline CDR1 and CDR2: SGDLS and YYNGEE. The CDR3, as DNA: TGTGCCAGCAGTACCAGACAGGGGGAGAAAAACATTCAGTACTTC. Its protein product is CASSTRQGEKNIQYF.

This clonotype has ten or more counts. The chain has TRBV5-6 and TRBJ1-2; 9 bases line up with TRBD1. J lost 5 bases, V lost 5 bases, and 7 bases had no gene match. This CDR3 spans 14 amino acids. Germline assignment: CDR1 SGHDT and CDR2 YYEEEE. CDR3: CASSLPGQGYGYTF. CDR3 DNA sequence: TGTGCCAGCAGTTTGCCGGGACAGGGATATGGCTACACCTTC.

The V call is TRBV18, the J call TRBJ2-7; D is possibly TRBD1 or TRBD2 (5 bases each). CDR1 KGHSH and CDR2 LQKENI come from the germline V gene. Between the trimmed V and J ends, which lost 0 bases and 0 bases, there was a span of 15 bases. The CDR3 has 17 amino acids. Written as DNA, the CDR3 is TGTGCCAGCTCACCACCCGGAGCAAAGGGGAGCTCCTACGAGCAGTACTTC. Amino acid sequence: CASSPPGAKGSSYEQYF. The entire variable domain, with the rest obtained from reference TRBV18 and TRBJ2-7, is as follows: NAGVMQNPRHLVRRRGQEARLRCSPMKGHSHVYWYRQLPEEGLKFMVYLQKENIIDESGMPKERFSAEFPKEGPSILRIQQVVRGDSAAYFCASSPPGAKGSSYEQYFGPGTRLTVT.

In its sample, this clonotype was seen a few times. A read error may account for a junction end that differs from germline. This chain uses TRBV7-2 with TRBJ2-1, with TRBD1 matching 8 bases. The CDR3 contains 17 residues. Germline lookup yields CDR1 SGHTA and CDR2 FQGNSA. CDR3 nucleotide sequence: TGTGCCAACAGCCCCAGACGGGACAGGACCCACTACAATGAGCAGTTCTTC. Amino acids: CANSPRRDRTHYNEQFF.

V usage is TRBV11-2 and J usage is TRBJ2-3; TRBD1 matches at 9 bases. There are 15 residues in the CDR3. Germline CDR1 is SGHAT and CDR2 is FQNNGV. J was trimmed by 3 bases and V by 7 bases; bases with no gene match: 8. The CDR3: CASTWGTGQTDTQYF. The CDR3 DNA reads TGTGCCAGCACCTGGGGGACAGGGCAGACAGATACGCAGTATTTT.

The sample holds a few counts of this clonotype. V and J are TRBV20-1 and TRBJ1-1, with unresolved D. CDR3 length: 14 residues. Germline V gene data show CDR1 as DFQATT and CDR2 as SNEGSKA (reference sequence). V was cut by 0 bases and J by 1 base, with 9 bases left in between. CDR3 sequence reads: CSARDSRRNTEAFF. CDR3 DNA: TGCAGTGCTAGAGATTCCCGGAGGAACACTGAAGCTTTCTTT.

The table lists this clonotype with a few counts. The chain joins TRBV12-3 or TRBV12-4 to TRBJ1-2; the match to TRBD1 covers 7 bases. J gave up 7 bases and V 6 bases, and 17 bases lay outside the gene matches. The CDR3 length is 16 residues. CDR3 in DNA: TGTGCCAGCAGCCCATCCCGCGACAGGGCGGGACGTGGCTACACCTTC. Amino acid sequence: CASSPSRDRAGRGYTF.

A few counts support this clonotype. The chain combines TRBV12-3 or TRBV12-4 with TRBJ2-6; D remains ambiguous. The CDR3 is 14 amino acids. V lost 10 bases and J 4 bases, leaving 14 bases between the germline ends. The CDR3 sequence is CATDPRSGANVLTF. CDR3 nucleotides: TGTGCCACCGATCCGAGATCAGGGGCCAACGTCCTGACTTTC.

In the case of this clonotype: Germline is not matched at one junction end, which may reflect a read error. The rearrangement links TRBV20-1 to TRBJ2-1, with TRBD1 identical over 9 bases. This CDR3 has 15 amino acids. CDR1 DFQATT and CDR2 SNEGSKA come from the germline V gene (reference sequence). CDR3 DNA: TGCAGTGCTGGAGAAGGGGACAGGGATAGCAATGAGCAGTTCTTC. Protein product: CSAGEGDRDSNEQFF.

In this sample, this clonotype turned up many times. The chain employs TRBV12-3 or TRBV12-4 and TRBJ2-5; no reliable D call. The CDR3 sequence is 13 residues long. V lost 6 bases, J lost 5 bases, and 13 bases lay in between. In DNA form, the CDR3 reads TGTGCCAGCAGGAGACTGGGCGAGGAGACCCAGTACTTC. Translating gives CASRRLGEETQYF.

CDR3 residues: CASSVWTSGDRETQYF. The CDR3 DNA reads as TGTGCCAGCAGCGTATGGACTAGCGGGGATCGAGAGACCCAGTACTTC. This rearrangement joins TRBV7-9 to TRBJ2-5, with 12 bases that match TRBD2. From germline, CDR1 is SEHNR and CDR2 FQNEAQ (reference sequence). V trimming: 5 bases; J trimming: 4 bases; junction bases outside the gene matches: 8. The CDR3 covers 16 residues.

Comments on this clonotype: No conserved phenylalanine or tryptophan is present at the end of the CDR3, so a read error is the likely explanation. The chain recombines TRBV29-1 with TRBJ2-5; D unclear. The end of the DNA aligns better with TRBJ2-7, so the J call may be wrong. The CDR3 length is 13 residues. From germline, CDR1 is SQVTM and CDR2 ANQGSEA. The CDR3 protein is CSVNPTATYEQYC. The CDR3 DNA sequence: TGCAGCGTGAATCCCACAGCTACCTACGAGCAGTACTGC.

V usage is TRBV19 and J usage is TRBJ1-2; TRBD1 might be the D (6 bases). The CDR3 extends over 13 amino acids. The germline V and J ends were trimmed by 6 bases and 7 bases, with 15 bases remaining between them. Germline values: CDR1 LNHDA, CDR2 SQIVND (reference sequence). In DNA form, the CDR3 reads TGTGCCAGTAGGGCCGGGACGGGGGCTGGCTACACCTTC. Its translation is CASRAGTGAGYTF.

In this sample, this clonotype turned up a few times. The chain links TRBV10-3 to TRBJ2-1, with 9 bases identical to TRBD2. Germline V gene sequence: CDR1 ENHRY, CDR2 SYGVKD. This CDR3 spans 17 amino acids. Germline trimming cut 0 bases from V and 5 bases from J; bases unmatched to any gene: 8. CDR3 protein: CAISESPGGGANNEQFF. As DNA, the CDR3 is TGTGCCATCAGTGAGTCACCGGGCGGGGGGGCCAACAATGAGCAGTTCTTC.

The CDR3 is CASSLPSGEYEQYF. CDR3 sequence (DNA): TGTGCCAGCAGCTTGCCTAGCGGGGAGTACGAGCAGTACTTC. The gene calls are TRBV5-6 and TRBJ2-7; 9 bases fit TRBD2. Germline V gene data show CDR1 as SGHDT and CDR2 as YYEEEE. The CDR3 runs to 14 residues. J lost 4 bases, V lost 1 base, and 3 bases had no gene match.

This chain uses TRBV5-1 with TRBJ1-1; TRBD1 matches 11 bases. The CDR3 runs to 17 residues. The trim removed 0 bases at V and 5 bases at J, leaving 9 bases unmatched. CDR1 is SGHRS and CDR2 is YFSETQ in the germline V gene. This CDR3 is CASSLGDRGGMGTEAFF. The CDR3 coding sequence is TGCGCCAGCAGCTTGGGGGACAGGGGGGGAATGGGAACTGAAGCTTTCTTT.

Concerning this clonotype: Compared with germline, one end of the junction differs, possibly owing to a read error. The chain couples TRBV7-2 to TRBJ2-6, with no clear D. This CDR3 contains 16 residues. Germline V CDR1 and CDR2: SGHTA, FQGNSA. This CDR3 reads CASSLKAGSRANVLTF. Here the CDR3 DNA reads TGTGCCAGCAGCTTAAAGGCCGGCTCTAGGGCCAACGTCCTGACTTTC.

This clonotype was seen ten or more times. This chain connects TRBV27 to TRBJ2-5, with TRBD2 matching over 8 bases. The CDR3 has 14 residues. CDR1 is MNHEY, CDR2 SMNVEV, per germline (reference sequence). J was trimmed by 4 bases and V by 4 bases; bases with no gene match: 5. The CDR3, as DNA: TGTGCCAGCAGTTCGCCGGGGGGGAGAGAGACCCAGTACTTC. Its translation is CASSSPGGRETQYF.

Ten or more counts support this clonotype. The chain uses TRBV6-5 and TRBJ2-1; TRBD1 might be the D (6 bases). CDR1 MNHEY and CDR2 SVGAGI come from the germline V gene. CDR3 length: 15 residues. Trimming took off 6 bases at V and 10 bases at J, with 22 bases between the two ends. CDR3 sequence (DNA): TGTGCCAGCAGGTCAGGGGTTTGGGGTCTAGGGGAGCAGTTCTTC. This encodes CASRSGVWGLGEQFF.

CDR3 sequence (DNA): TGCAGTGCTAGACCCGGGGGGACTAATGAAAAACTGTTTTTT. Its translation is CSARPGGTNEKLFF. The chain carries TRBV20-1 and TRBJ1-4; D might be TRBD1 (5 bases). The CDR3 has 14 residues. CDR1 is DFQATT, CDR2 SNEGSKA, per germline (reference sequence). With 2 bases removed from V and 2 bases from J, the gap between germline ends came to 9 bases.

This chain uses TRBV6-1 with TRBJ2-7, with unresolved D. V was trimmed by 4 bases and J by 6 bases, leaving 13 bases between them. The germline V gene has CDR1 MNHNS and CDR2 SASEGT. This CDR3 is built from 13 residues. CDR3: CASSGGPGLEQYF. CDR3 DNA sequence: TGTGCCAGCAGTGGAGGACCGGGTCTCGAGCAGTACTTC.

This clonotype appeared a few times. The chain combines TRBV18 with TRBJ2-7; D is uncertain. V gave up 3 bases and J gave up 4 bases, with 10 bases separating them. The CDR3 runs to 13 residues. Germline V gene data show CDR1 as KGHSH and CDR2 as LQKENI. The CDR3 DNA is TGTGCCAGCTCACCGGGCGGAGAGTACGAGCAGTACTTC. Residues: CASSPGGEYEQYF. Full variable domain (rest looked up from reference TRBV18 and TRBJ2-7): NAGVMQNPRHLVRRRGQEARLRCSPMKGHSHVYWYRQLPEEGLKFMVYLQKENIIDESGMPKERFSAEFPKEGPSILRIQQVVRGDSAAYFCASSPGGEYEQYFGPGTRLTVT.